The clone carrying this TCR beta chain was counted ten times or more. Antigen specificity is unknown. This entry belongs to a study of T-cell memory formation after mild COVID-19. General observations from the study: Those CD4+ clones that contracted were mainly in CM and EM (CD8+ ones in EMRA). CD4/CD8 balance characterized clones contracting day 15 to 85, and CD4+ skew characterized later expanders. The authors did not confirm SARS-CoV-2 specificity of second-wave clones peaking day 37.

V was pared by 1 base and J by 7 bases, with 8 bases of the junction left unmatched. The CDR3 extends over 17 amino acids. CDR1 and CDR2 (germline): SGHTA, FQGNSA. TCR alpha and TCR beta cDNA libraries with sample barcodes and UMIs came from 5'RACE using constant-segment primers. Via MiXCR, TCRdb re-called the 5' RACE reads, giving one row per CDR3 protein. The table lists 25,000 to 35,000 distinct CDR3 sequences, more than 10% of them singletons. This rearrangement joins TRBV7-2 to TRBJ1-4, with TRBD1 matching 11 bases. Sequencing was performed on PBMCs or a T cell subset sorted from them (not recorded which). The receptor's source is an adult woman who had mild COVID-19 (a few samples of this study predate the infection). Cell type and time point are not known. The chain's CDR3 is CASSLGRTGGAVEKLFF. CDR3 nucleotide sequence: TGTGCCAGCAGCTTAGGCCGGACAGGGGGCGCAGTTGAAAAACTGTTTTTT.